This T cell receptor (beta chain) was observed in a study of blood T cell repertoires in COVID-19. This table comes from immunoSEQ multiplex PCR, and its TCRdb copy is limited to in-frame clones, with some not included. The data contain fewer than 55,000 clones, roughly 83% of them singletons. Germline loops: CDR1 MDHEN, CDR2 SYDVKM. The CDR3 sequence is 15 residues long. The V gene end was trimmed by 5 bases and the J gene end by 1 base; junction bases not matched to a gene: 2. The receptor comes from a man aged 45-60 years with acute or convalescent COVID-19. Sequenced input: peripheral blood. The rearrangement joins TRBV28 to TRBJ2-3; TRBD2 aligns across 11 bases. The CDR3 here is CASSDSGGGTDTQYF. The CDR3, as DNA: TGTGCCAGCAGTGATAGCGGGGGGGGCACAGATACGCAGTATTTT. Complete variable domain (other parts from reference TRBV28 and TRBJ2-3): DVKVTQSSRYLVKRTGEKVFLECVQDMDHENMFWYRQDPGLGLRLIYFSYDVKMKEKGDIPEGYSVSREKKERFSLILESASTNQTSMYLCASSDSGGGTDTQYFGPGTRLTVL.